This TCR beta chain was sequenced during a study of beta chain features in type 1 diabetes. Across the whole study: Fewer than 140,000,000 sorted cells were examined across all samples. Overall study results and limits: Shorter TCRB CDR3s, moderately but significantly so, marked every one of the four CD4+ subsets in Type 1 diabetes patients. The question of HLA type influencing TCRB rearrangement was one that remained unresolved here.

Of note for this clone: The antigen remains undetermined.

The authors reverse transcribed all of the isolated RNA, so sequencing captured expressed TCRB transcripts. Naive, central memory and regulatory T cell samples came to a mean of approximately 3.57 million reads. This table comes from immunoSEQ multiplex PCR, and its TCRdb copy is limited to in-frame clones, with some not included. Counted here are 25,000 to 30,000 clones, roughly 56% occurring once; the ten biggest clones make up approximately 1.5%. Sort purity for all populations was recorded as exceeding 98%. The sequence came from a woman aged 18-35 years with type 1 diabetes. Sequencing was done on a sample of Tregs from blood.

CDR3 in DNA: TGTGCCACCAGCAGAGATGGGAGGGACGAGCAGTACGTC. Protein sequence: CATSRDGRDEQYV. The chain joins TRBV15 to TRBJ2-7, with TRBD2 matching over 7 bases. Germline lookup yields CDR1 LNHNV and CDR2 YYDKDF (reference sequence). The CDR3 runs 13 residues. The V and J ends lost 0 bases and 5 bases, in that order; junction bases with no gene match: 1.